A selection of T cell receptor beta chains follows, all from one sample in a study of radiation and T cells in renal cell carcinoma. The data were produced by immunoSEQ multiplex PCR, yet TCRdb's version contains in-frame clones alone and is incomplete. Of about 120,000 clones in the sample, about 81% were seen once. Sequences were derived from blood, sampled from a patient whose treatment included radiotherapy and nephrectomy. These TCRs come from a man between 45 and 60 years old with renal cell carcinoma. CDR3s leave out the opening cysteine and the closing phenylalanine or tryptophan. Each record gives: D gene, V gene, J gene, CDR3 protein. The D gene is left open where the match is weak.

TRBD2	TRBV7-3	TRBJ2-7	ASSLDPGGEQY
-	TRBV6-5	TRBJ1-6	ASSRELNSPLH
-	TRBV30	TRBJ1-2	AWSAGNYGYT
TRBD2	TRBV19	TRBJ2-7	ASSLLGTSYEQY
TRBD2	TRBV9	TRBJ2-3	ASSSLAGVGDTQY
-	TRBV19	TRBJ2-5	ASSRDGGETQY
TRBD2	TRBV2	TRBJ2-1	ASSATSGRGNEQF
TRBD1	TRBV28	TRBJ1-2	AISGTETIYGYT
-	TRBV12-5	TRBJ2-3	ASGLHISGLGDTQY
-	TRBV11-2	TRBJ2-2	ASSLRQGGGELF
TRBD1	TRBV6-6	TRBJ2-7	ASRFGTGNTYEQY
-	TRBV6-6	TRBJ1-5	ASNLKWDTDQPQH
TRBD1	TRBV10-3	TRBJ1-4	AISESADRAAGKLF
TRBD1	TRBV4-1	TRBJ2-2	ASSQRAGGEVVGELF
-	TRBV30	TRBJ1-3	AWSGPSSGNTIY
-	TRBV6-4	TRBJ2-3	ASSETGSTDTQY
-	TRBV28	TRBJ1-4	ASPKATNEKLF
-	TRBV6-5	TRBJ1-2	ASRPIGANYGYT
-	TRBV7-7	TRBJ2-2	ASSLTTTNTGELF
-	TRBV28	TRBJ2-7	ASSLSSYEQY
-	TRBV6-6	TRBJ2-1	ASTLLDSYNEQF
-	TRBV7-9	TRBJ2-3	ASSRDSFSTDTQY
TRBD1	TRBV2	TRBJ1-1	ASTRDRGIEAF
-	TRBV2	TRBJ1-5	ASKYVDYQPQH
TRBD1	TRBV5-1	TRBJ2-1	ASSLGPTGSNEQF
-	TRBV7-6	TRBJ2-7	ASSLGGHSSYEQY
-	TRBV7-8	TRBJ2-5	ASTRREFQETQY
-	TRBV7-3	TRBJ2-1	ASSLSNYNEQF
TRBD1	TRBV19	TRBJ1-5	ASSILTGEYQPQH
-	TRBV5-1	TRBJ2-1	ASRNLGGNEQF
-	TRBV19	TRBJ2-2	ASRRTDLTGELF
TRBD1	TRBV6-1	TRBJ1-1	ASSGQGEAEAF
TRBD1	TRBV7-3	TRBJ2-1	ASSERDRDEQF
-	TRBV21-1	TRBJ1-1	ASSTGTGAVFATEAF
-	TRBV6-6	TRBJ2-7	ASSQTSSYEQY
-	TRBV18	TRBJ2-5	ASSPTSAETQY
TRBD1	TRBV6-5	TRBJ1-1	ASSYSGGPEAF
-	TRBV18	TRBJ2-5	ASSTIPRETQY
TRBD2	TRBV4-2	TRBJ2-3	ASAGRGGRGDTQY
TRBD1	TRBV11-1	TRBJ2-4	ASSPRDRAKNIQY
-	TRBV14	TRBJ1-1	ASSQNSGYTEAF
TRBD2	TRBV11-2	TRBJ2-5	ASSFGTTSETQY
TRBD1	TRBV25-1	TRBJ1-5	ASSNRGEGNQPQH
-	TRBV6-5	TRBJ2-3	ASSSETGDTQY
-	TRBV7-2	TRBJ2-3	ASSLQGGTTDTQY
TRBD2	TRBV30	TRBJ2-7	AWSQALVSGGYEQY
-	TRBV6-1	TRBJ1-2	ASSEGQLGYGYT